This entry features one TCR beta chain sequence. CDR1 and CDR2 (germline): MNHNS, SASEGT. The CDR3 consists of 14 residues. V lost 4 bases to trimming and J lost 5 bases; unmatched junction nucleotides: 7. These data are taken from a study of cytomegalovirus exposure and HLA in healthy donors. A multiplex PCR was run with 60 Vbeta primers and 13 Jbeta primers. TCRdb's table, derived via immunoSEQ multiplex PCR, lists solely in-frame clones and lacks some. This sample contains tens of thousands of clones. The sequenced sample was PBMCs. The TCR originated in a woman aged 25 to 39 in good health and CMV-seropositive. V is TRBV6-1 and J is TRBJ1-1, with TRBD1 identical over 7 bases. CDR3 coding DNA: TGTGCCAGCAGTGTGAGGGGGCGAGTAACTGAAGCTTTCTTT. It codes for CASSVRGRVTEAFF.